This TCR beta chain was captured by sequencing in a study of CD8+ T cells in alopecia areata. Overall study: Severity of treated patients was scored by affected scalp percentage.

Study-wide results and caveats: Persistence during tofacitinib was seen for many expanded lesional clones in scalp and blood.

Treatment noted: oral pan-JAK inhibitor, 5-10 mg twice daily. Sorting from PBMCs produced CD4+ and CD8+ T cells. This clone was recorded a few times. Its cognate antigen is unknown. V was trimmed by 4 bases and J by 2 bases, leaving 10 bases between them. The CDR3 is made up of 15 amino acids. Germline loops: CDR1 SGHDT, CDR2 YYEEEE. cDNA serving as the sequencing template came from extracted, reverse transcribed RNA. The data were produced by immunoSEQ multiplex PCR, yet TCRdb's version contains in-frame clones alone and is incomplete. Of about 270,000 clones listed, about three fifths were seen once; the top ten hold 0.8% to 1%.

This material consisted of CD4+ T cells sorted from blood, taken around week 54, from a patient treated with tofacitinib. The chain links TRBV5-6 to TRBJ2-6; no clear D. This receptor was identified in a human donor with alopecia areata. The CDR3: CASSLLTPGANVLTF. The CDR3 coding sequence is TGTGCCAGCAGCCTACTGACACCTGGGGCCAACGTCCTGACTTTC.